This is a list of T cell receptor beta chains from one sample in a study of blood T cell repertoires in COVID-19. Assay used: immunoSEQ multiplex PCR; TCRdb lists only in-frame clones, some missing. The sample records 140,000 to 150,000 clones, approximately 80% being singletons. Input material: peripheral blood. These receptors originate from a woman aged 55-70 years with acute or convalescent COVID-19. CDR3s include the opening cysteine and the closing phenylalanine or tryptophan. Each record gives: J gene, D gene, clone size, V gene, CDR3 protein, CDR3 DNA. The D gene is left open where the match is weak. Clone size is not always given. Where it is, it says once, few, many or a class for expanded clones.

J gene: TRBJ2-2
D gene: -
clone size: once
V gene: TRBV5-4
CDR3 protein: CASSLGTRNTGELFF
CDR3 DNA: TGTGCCAGCAGCTTGGGAACACGGAACACCGGGGAGCTGTTTTTT

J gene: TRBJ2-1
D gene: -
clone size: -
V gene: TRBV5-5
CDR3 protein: CASSLAGSSYNEQFF
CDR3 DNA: TGTGCCAGCAGCTTGGCGGGGAGCTCCTACAATGAGCAGTTCTTC

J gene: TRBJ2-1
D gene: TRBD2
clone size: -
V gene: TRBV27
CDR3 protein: CASSFLAGGRNEQFF
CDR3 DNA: TGTGCCAGCAGCTTTCTAGCGGGAGGACGCAATGAGCAGTTCTTC

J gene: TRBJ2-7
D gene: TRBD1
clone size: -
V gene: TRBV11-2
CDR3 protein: CASSLVGTGPYEQYF
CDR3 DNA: TGTGCCAGCAGCTTAGTTGGGACAGGTCCCTACGAGCAGTACTTC

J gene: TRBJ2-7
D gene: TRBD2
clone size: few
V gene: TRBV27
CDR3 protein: CASSWLAGRYEQYF
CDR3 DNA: TGTGCCAGCAGTTGGCTAGCGGGACGGTACGAGCAGTACTTC

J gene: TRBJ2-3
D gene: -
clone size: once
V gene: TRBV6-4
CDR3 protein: CASSGLRGDTQYF
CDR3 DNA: TGTGCCAGCAGCGGCCTCCGGGGGGATACGCAGTATTTT

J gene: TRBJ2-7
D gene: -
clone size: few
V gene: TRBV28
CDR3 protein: CASSFIGRTVNEQYF
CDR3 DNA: TGTGCCAGCAGTTTTATCGGCCGGACAGTAAACGAGCAGTACTTC

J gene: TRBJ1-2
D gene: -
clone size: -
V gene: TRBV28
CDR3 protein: CASSSPLGSNYGYTF
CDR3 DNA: TGTGCCAGCAGTTCACCCCTCGGTAGCAACTATGGCTACACCTTC

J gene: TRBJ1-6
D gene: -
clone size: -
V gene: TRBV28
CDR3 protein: CASSLWRGSGGPLHF
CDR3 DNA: TGTGCCAGCAGTTTATGGCGGGGGTCGGGGGGACCCCTCCACTTT

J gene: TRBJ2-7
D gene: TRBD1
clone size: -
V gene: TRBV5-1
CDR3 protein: CASSGGQVTYEQYF
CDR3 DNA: TGCGCCAGCAGCGGAGGACAGGTGACCTACGAGCAGTACTTC

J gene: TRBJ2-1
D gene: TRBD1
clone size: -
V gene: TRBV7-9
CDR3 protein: CASSSEGGTGVSYNEQFF
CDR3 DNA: TGTGCCAGCAGCTCCGAGGGGGGGACAGGGGTTTCCTACAATGAGCAGTTCTTC

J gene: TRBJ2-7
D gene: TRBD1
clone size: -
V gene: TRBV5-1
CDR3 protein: CASSLGGTGLYEQYF
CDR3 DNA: TGCGCCAGCAGCTTGGGAGGGACAGGGCTATACGAGCAGTACTTC

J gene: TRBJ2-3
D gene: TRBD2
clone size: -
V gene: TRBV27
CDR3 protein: CASSLTGGPNTQYF
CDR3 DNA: TGTGCCAGCAGTTTAACGGGAGGGCCGAATACGCAGTATTTT

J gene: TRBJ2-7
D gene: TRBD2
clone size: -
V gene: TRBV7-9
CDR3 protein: CASMGTSGSSYEQYF
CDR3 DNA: TGTGCCAGCATGGGGACTAGCGGGAGTTCCTACGAGCAGTACTTC

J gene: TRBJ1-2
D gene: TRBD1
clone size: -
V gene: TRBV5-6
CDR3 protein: CASSLQGLGYTF
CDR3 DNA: TGTGCCAGCAGCCTACAGGGGCTCGGCTACACCTTC

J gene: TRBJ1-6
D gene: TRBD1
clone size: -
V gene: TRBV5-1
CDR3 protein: CASSFDREASPLHF
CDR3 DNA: TGCGCCAGCAGCTTCGACAGGGAGGCTTCACCCCTCCACTTT

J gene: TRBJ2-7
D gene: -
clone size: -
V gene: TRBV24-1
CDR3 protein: CATSDRWRQYF
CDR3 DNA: TGTGCCACCAGTGACCGCTGGAGGCAGTACTTC

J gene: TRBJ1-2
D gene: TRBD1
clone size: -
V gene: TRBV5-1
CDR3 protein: CASSTGTGANYGYTF
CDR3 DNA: TGCGCCAGCAGCACAGGGACAGGCGCTAACTATGGCTACACCTTC

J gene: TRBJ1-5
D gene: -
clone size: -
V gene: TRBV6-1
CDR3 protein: CASSDRVQPQHF
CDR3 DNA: TGTGCCAGCAGTGACAGGGTTCAGCCCCAGCATTTT

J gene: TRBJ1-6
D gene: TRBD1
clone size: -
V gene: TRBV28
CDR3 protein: CATHRDSDNSPLHF
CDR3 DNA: TGTGCCACCCACCGGGACAGCGATAATTCACCCCTCCACTTT

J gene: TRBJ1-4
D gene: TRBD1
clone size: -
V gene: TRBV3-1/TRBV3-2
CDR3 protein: CASSHRRQGANEKLFF
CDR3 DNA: TGTGCCAGCAGCCACAGGAGACAGGGGGCTAATGAAAAACTGTTTTTT

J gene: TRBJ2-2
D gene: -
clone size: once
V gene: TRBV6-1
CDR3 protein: CASSAQGPRFGGELFF
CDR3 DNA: TGTGCCAGCAGTGCGCAGGGGCCCCGTTTCGGCGGGGAGCTGTTTTTT

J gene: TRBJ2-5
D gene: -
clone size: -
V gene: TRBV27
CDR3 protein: CASSLRGHNQETQYF
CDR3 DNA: TGTGCCAGCAGTTTAAGAGGACATAACCAAGAGACCCAGTACTTC

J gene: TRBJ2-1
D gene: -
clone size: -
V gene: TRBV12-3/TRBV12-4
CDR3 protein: CASSRGQNEQFF
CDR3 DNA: TGTGCCAGCAGTAGAGGACAGAATGAGCAGTTCTTC

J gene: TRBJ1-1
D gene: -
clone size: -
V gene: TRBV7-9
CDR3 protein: CASSLLATAVKAFF
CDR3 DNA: TGTGCCAGCAGCCTGCTTGCGACAGCAGTGAAGGCTTTCTTT

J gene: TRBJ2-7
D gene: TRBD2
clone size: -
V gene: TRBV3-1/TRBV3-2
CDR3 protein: CASSHASGYEQYF
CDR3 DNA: TGTGCCAGCAGCCACGCTAGCGGATACGAGCAGTACTTC

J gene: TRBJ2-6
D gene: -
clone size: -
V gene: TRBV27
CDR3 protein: CASSLSSRRLGFSGANVLTF
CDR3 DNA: TGTGCCAGCAGTTTATCGTCACGGCGGCTAGGATTCTCTGGGGCCAACGTCCTGACTTTC

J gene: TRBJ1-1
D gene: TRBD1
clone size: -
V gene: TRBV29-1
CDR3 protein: CSGKTGGTEAFF
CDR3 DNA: TGCAGCGGGAAGACAGGGGGGACTGAAGCTTTCTTT

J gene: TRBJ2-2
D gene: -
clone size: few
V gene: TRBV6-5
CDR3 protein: CASRKRLGNGELFF
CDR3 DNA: TGTGCCAGCAGAAAAAGACTTGGAAACGGGGAGCTGTTTTTT

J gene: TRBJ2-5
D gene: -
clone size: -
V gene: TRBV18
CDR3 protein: CASSPRAQETQYF
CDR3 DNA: TGTGCCAGCTCCCCGAGAGCGCAAGAGACCCAGTACTTC

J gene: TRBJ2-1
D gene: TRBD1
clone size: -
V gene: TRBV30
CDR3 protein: CAWSNRDRGPEQFF
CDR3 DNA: TGTGCCTGGAGTAACCGGGACAGGGGCCCGGAGCAGTTCTTC

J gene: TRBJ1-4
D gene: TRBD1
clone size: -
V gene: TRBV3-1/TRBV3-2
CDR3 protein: CASSRTRGAGTGGSGKLFF
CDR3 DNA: TGTGCCAGCAGCCGGACTAGAGGGGCCGGGACAGGGGGCAGCGGGAAACTGTTTTTT

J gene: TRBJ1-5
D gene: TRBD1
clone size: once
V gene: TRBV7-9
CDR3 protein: CASSSSDRGDQPQHF
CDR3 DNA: TGTGCCAGCAGCTCATCAGACAGGGGGGATCAGCCCCAGCATTTT

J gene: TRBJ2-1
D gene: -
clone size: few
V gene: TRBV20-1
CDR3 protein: CSASGVWTIHNEQFF
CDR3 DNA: TGCAGTGCTAGTGGGGTCTGGACTATCCACAATGAGCAGTTCTTC

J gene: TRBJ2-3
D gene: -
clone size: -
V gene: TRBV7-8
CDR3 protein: CASSFAGTVNTDTQYF
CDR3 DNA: TGTGCCAGCAGCTTCGCGGGGACGGTGAACACAGATACGCAGTATTTT

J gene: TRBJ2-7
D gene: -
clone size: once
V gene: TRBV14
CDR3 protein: CASSQGGSGTYEQYF
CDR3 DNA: TGTGCCAGCAGCCAAGGGGGTAGCGGAACCTACGAGCAGTACTTC

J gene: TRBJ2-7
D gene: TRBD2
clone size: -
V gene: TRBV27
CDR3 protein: CASRPGLAYEQYF
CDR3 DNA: TGTGCCAGCAGACCGGGACTAGCGTACGAGCAGTACTTC

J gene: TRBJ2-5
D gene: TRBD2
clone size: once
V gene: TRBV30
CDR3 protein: CAWSGTSGRETQYF
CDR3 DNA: TGTGCCTGGAGCGGGACTAGCGGGAGGGAGACCCAGTACTTC

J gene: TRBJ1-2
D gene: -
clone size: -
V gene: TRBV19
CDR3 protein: CASSIGRGYGYTF
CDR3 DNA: TGTGCCAGTAGTATAGGTCGCGGGTATGGCTACACCTTC

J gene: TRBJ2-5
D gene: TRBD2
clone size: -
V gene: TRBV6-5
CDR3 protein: CGAGAGETQYF
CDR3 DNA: TGTGGAGCGGGAGCAGGGGAGACCCAGTACTTC

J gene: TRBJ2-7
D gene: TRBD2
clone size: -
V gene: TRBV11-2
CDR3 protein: CASSLYGRARWGSYEQYF
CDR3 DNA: TGTGCCAGCAGCTTATACGGGAGGGCCCGTTGGGGCTCCTACGAGCAGTACTTC

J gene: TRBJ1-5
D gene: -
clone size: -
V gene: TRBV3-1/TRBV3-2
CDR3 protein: CASSQGAGNQPQHF
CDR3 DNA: TGTGCCAGCAGCCAAGGGGCAGGGAATCAGCCCCAGCATTTT

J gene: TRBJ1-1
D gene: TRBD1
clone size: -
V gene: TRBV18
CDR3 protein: CASSLGTGIGNTEAFF
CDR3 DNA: TGTGCCAGCTCCCTCGGGACAGGGATCGGTAACACTGAAGCTTTCTTT

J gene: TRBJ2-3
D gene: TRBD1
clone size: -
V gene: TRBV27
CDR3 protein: CASHRGQGARRTDTQYF
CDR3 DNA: TGTGCCAGCCACCGCGGGCAGGGGGCGAGGAGGACAGATACGCAGTATTTT

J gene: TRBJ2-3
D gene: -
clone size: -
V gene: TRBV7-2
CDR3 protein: CASSLVGRVLGADTQYF
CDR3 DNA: TGTGCCAGCAGCTTAGTGGGCAGGGTGTTAGGGGCAGATACGCAGTATTTT

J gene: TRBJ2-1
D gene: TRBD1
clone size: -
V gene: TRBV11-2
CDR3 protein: CASSSTGFSYNEQFF
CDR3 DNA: TGTGCCAGCAGCTCGACAGGGTTCTCCTACAATGAGCAGTTCTTC

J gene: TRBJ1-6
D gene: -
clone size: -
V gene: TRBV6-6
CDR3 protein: CASTQNSGNSPLHF
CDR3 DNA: TGTGCCAGCACCCAGAATTCAGGGAATTCACCCCTCCACTTT

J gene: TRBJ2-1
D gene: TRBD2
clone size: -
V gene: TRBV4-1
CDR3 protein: CASSQGYRTSADNEQFF
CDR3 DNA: TGCGCCAGCAGCCAGGGCTATCGGACTAGCGCTGACAATGAGCAGTTCTTC

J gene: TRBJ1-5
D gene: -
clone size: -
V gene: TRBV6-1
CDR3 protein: CASSETMGMGNQPQHF
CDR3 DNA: TGTGCCAGCAGTGAGACAATGGGTATGGGCAATCAGCCCCAGCATTTT

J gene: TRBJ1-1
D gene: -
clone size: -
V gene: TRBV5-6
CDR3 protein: CASTLAWNTEAFF
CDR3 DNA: TGTGCCAGCACCCTCGCGTGGAACACTGAAGCTTTCTTT

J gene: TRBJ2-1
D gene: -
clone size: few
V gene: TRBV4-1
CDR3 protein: CASSQAREFPYNEQFF
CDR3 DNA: TGCGCCAGCAGCCAAGCCCGGGAGTTCCCCTACAATGAGCAGTTCTTC

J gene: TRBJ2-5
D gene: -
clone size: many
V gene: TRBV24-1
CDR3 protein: CATRDPPGRKETQYF
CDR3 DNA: TGTGCCACCCGAGACCCGCCAGGGCGGAAAGAGACCCAGTACTTC

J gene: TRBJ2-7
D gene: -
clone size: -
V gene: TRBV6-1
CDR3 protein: CASSEECLEDSAFLKDYEQYF
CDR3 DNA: TGTGCCAGCAGTGAAGAATGTTTAGAGGATAGTGCCTTCTTGAAGGACTACGAGCAGTACTTC

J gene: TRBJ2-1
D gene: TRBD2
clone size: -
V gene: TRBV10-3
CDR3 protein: CAISDPGLAGYEQFF
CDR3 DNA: TGTGCCATCAGTGACCCGGGACTAGCGGGATATGAGCAGTTCTTC

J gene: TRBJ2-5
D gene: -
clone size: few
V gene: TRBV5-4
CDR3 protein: CASSQQWGRSIRETQYF
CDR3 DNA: TGTGCCAGCAGCCAACAATGGGGGAGGTCCATCCGGGAGACCCAGTACTTC

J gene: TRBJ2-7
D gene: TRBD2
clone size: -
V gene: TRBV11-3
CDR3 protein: CASSLPWTSGRESSYEQYF
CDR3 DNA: TGTGCCAGCAGCTTACCATGGACTAGCGGGAGAGAGTCTAGCTACGAGCAGTACTTC

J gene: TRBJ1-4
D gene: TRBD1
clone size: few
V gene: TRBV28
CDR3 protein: CASSNPGTGTEKLFF
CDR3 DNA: TGTGCCAGCAGTAACCCCGGGACAGGGACTGAAAAACTGTTTTTT

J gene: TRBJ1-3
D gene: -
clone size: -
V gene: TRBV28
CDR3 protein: CASSLYGRGYSGNTIYF
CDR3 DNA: TGTGCCAGCAGTTTATATGGCAGGGGATACTCTGGAAACACCATATATTTT

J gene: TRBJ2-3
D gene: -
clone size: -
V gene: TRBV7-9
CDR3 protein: CASSPLGPTDTQYF
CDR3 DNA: TGTGCCAGCAGCCCCCTGGGCCCAACAGATACGCAGTATTTT